This T cell receptor (beta chain) was identified during a study of cytomegalovirus exposure and HLA in healthy donors. The study, taken as a whole, reports: Researchers counted around 180 TCR beta chains as cytomegalovirus-associated.

Points on this clone: Its specificity is not known.

With 60 Vbeta and 13 Jbeta primers, the PCR was carried out. Some clones are missing from TCRdb's copy, which holds only in-frame ones; the method was immunoSEQ multiplex PCR. This sample has some 78,000 clones, with around 70% found just once. The CDR3 runs 14 residues. The germline gives CDR1 SNHLY, CDR2 FYNNEI. Trimming left V 4 bases short and J 6 bases short, with 12 bases between. The rearrangement joins TRBV2 to TRBJ2-2; weak D call: TRBD2 (5 bases). The receptor comes from a woman aged 40 to 50 in good health and CMV-seropositive. Sequencing used PBMCs. The CDR3 coding sequence is TGTGCCAGCAGTGCTCTAAGGGAGCCCGGGGAGCTGTTTTTT. It specifies CASSALREPGELFF.